Listed here is a single T cell receptor beta chain. Data came from immunoSEQ multiplex PCR; TCRdb stores just in-frame clones and leaves some out. The sample comprises some 2 million clones, about 95% of which are singletons, and roughly 1% rests with the top ten. The trim removed 3 bases at V and 3 bases at J, leaving 5 bases unmatched. Germline lookup yields CDR1 MGHRA and CDR2 YSYEKL. The CDR3 contains 15 residues. The record originates from a study of shared clonotypes between healthy human individuals. Cells designated naive CD8 were CD45RO-negative and were positively selected for CCR7, with terminally differentiated effector memory CD45RA+ cells excluded. All participating donors were Caucasian adults from Nashville, Tennessee.

This TCR was sampled from a man between 18 and 29 years old in good health. The rearrangement joins TRBV4-1 to TRBJ2-7; 10 bases match TRBD2. The sample was naive CD8+ T cells sorted from blood. CDR3 region: CASSQKGTSDYEQYF. In DNA, the CDR3 is TGCGCCAGCAGCCAGAAAGGGACTAGCGACTACGAGCAGTACTTC.